The 10 T cell receptor beta chains in this list originate from one sample, sequenced in a study of cytomegalovirus exposure and HLA in healthy donors. Primers for the PCR totalled 60 Vbeta and 13 Jbeta. The repertoire was sequenced with immunoSEQ multiplex PCR; TCRdb's copy has only in-frame clones and lacks some. Here the sample spans 65,000 to 70,000 clones, about 75% being singletons. What was sequenced was PBMCs. The receptors here all came from a young woman in good health and CMV-seropositive.

The V gene is TRBV21-1, the J gene TRBJ2-2; the table calls TRBD2, which could not be checked here. TRBV21-1 is marked as a pseudogene. The CDR3 runs to 17 residues. The CDR3 sequence is CASRISPSGRDTGELFF. The CDR3 DNA reads TGTGCCAGCAGGATATCCCCTAGCGGGAGGGACACCGGGGAGCTGTTTTTT.

The chain combines TRBV27 with TRBJ1-5; D not resolved. This CDR3 region has 13 residues. Germline loops: CDR1 MNHEY, CDR2 SMNVEV (reference sequence). Trimming took off 2 bases at V and 2 bases at J, with 4 bases between the two ends. CDR3 residues: CASSLQGNQPQHF. CDR3 DNA: TGTGCCAGCAGTTTACAGGGCAATCAGCCCCAGCATTTT.

This sequence joins TRBV6-1 and TRBJ2-7; TRBD2 matches at 7 bases. The CDR3 covers 15 residues. CDR1 is MNHNS and CDR2 is SASEGT in the germline V gene. V lost 6 bases to trimming and J lost 5 bases; unmatched junction nucleotides: 13. The CDR3 sequence: CASRRRQRGVDEQYF. CDR3 DNA: TGTGCCAGCAGAAGACGACAGCGGGGAGTTGACGAGCAGTACTTC.

V and J are TRBV6-5 and TRBJ1-4; 7 nucleotides align to TRBD1. The V gene's germline CDR1 is MNHEY and CDR2 SVGAGI. The CDR3 is 13 residues long. After removal of 5 bases from V and 8 bases from J, the junction contained 5 bases not matched to a gene. The CDR3 loop reads CASSDRAGEKLFF. For the CDR3, the DNA is TGTGCCAGCAGTGACAGGGCGGGGGAAAAACTGTTTTTT.

The J gene is TRBJ2-5, the V gene TRBV6-1, with a tentative D call TRBD1 (5 bases). The DNA matches TRBJ2-7 better at its end, which makes the J call doubtful. Looked up from germline, CDR1 is MNHNS and CDR2 is SASEGT. The CDR3 is 13 amino acids. The CDR3 protein is CASSVRGIREQYF. The CDR3, as DNA: TGTGCCAGCAGTGTAAGGGGAATTCGCGAGCAGTACTTC.

The rearrangement links TRBV5-1 to TRBJ1-1; 9 bases fit TRBD1. Germline-derived CDR1 and CDR2 are SGHRS and YFSETQ. The CDR3 contains 15 residues. The V and J ends lost 0 bases and 3 bases, in that order; junction bases with no gene match: 3. The CDR3 nucleotides are TGCGCCAGCAGCTTGGTGGGGGACAGGGACACTGAAGCTTTCTTT. Residues: CASSLVGDRDTEAFF.

The V gene is TRBV6-1, the J gene TRBJ2-1, with D tentatively TRBD2 (6 bases). The CDR3 is made up of 15 amino acids. The V gene's germline CDR1 is MNHNS and CDR2 SASEGT. Trimming pared 5 bases from V and 7 bases from J, leaving 18 bases between. The CDR3 nucleotides read TGTGCCAGCAGTCCCCGGGACGGGACTTGGAATGAGCAGTTCTTC. Its translation is CASSPRDGTWNEQFF.

V gene TRBV5-1 combines with J gene TRBJ2-7; D possibly corresponds to TRBD2 (6 bases). This CDR3 contains 15 residues. Deletions cut 4 bases from V and 4 bases from J, with 18 bases between. Per the germline V gene, CDR1 is SGHRS and CDR2 is YFSETQ. The CDR3 region has the DNA TGCGCCAGCAGCGAAAAGGTTTCTGGAGGGTACGAGCAGTACTTC. It is translated as CASSEKVSGGYEQYF.

V is TRBV10-1 and J is TRBJ2-2, with 8 bases matching TRBD1. The CDR3 runs to 13 residues. The germline V gene has CDR1 WNHNN and CDR2 SYGVQD (reference sequence). With V trimmed by 6 bases and J by 6 bases, 3 bases remained unmatched. In nucleotides, the CDR3 is TGCGCCAGCAGGGACAGGGAGGCCGGGGAGCTGTTTTTT. Amino acid sequence: CASRDREAGELFF.

The chain couples TRBV11-2 to TRBJ2-1, with no clear D. The V gene lost 1 base and the J gene lost 8 bases, with 9 bases spanning the gap. CDR1 SGHAT and CDR2 FQNNGV come from the germline V gene. The CDR3 has 13 residues. The CDR3 spells CASSLVYRDEQFF. As DNA, the CDR3 is TGTGCCAGCAGCTTAGTATACAGAGATGAGCAGTTCTTC.